The 2 T cell receptor beta chains in this list originate from one sample, sequenced in a study of T cell repertoires in cytomegalovirus infection. Their antigen targets remain unknown. TCRdb analysed the reads with MiXCR anew, one entry per CDR3 protein. This sample has 550,000 to 850,000 distinct CDR3 sequences; around 35% occur once, and the top ten carry 15% to 20%. This specimen consisted of cultured PBMCs, obtained from culture after CMV antigen stimulation. The receptors originated from a human donor in good health (CMV status not recorded). Some clones in this sample may be carry-over from other donors' samples.

V gene TRBV5-1 combines with J gene TRBJ2-7, with unresolved D. Between the trimmed V and J ends, which lost 0 bases and 5 bases, there was a span of 9 bases. The CDR3 runs to 13 residues. The germline gives CDR1 SGHRS, CDR2 YFSETQ. CDR3 loop: CASSLASWDEQYF. The CDR3 DNA sequence: TGCGCCAGCAGCTTGGCCAGTTGGGACGAGCAGTACTTC.

This clonotype was counted a few times. The CDR3 loop reads CASSIGLTDTQYF. Written as DNA, the CDR3 is TGTGCCAGCAGCATTGGTTTAACAGATACGCAGTATTTT. The chain links TRBV5-3 to TRBJ2-3; D is uncertain. TRBV5-3 is given ORF status, its function remaining uncertain. The CDR3 length is 13 residues. Trimming removed 8 bases from V and 3 bases from J, with 13 bases in between.